This T cell receptor (beta chain) appears in the sequencing data of a study of T cell responses to AZD1222 COVID-19 vaccine. Here immunoSEQ multiplex PCR was the method, and the copy in TCRdb shows in-frame clones only, minus some. This repertoire shows 130,000 to 150,000 clones, approximately 78% found once; its top ten account for 4.1%. As to this clone: What it recognizes is unknown.

The germline gives CDR1 SQVTM, CDR2 ANQGSEA. V was pared by 6 bases and J by 1 base, with 3 bases between. CDR3 size: 10 residues. The study's findings and limits: Spike-specific TCR depth and breadth grew after two AZD1222 doses. Possibly, clonal diversity was underestimated; donors were largely white British and included more females. In the spike-specific TCR repertoire, nearly half reportedly target unmutated variant regions.

The material was peripheral blood, obtained on day 0 of MenACWY control vaccination. The rearrangement links TRBV29-1 to TRBJ1-1; D remains unclear. This clonotype originated in an adult in good health. The CDR3 loop reads CSVGNTEAFF. CDR3 DNA: TGCAGCGTCGGGAACACTGAAGCTTTCTTT. The full variable domain, with the rest looked up from reference TRBV29-1 and TRBJ1-1, is SAVISQKPSRDICQRGTSLTIQCQVDSQVTMMFWYRQQPGQSLTLIATANQGSEATYESGFVIDKFPISRPNLTFSTLTVSNMSPEDSSIYLCSVGNTEAFFGQGTRLTVV.